The source of this T cell receptor beta chain is a study of patients and donors after allogeneic stem cell transplantation. TCRdb called the RT-PCR reads again in MiXCR, with one record for every CDR3 protein. Counted here are more than 850,000 distinct CDR3 sequences, under 20% occurring once; the ten biggest clones make up roughly 6.4%. The CDR3 loop spans 15 amino acids. V dropped 5 bases and J dropped 2 bases, with 13 bases sitting between them. Germline CDR1 LNHNV, CDR2 YYDKDF (reference sequence). The specimen was blood, either unsorted or a sorted T cell fraction (not recorded which). The receptor was derived from a human donor who was either an allogeneic HSCT recipient or a stem cell or donor lymphocyte infusion donor (not recorded which). It is not recorded whose cells these are; they may come from a transplant donor. V gene TRBV15 combines with J gene TRBJ2-1, with a tentative D call TRBD1 (6 bases). CDR3 residues: CATSFRTEPYNEQFF. In DNA, the CDR3 is TGTGCCACCAGCTTCCGGACAGAACCCTACAATGAGCAGTTCTTC.